The present T cell receptor (beta chain) was sequenced within a study of blood T cell repertoires in COVID-19. At the level of the study: Spain, Italy and the United States supplied samples that represented acute and convalescent COVID-19.

Sequencing was performed with immunoSEQ multiplex PCR; in TCRdb, only in-frame clones are kept and a portion is missing. Of a few hundred thousand clones listed, around 91% are singletons. Trimming shortened V by 3 bases and J by 0 bases, and 9 bases separated the two germline ends. This CDR3 comprises 15 residues. CDR1 is LNHDA, CDR2 SQIVND, per germline (reference sequence). Enrolled through a virtual design, the participants were between about 18 and 100 years of age and came from about two dozen US areas. V gene TRBV19 combines with J gene TRBJ2-1, with a weak D call TRBD1 (5 bases). This TCR was sampled from a woman aged 18-35 years with acute COVID-19. Sequencing was done on a sample of PBMCs or T cells enriched from blood (not recorded which). The CDR3 region is CASSIFRDSYNEQFF. The CDR3 coding sequence is TGTGCCAGTAGTATTTTCAGGGACTCCTACAATGAGCAGTTCTTC.